Below are 21 T cell receptor beta chains sequenced from a single sample in a study of blood T cell repertoires in COVID-19 (dated by TCRdb to 2020 to 2022). The method behind the library was the immunoSEQ multiplex PCR assay. TCRdb obtained this table from immuneACCESS and retained in-frame rearrangements with V and J assigned. These tables miss some clones; where compared with another copy, unresolved V genes account for less than half of the shortfall, and the remainder is unexplained. The sample table holds 26,000 or so clones, of which 85% to 90% were seen once. The ten largest clonotypes hold 7.5% to 8% of the sample. Sequencing was carried out using peripheral blood. The receptors were sampled from a human donor in a cohort sampled during active COVID-19.

The chain has TRBV14 and TRBJ1-3; D not resolved. This CDR3 spans 15 amino acids. V was cut by 3 bases and J by 1 base, with 10 bases left in between. Germline CDR1 and CDR2: SGHDN and FVKESK. CDR3 amino acids: CASSQVTSSGNTIYF. For the CDR3, the DNA is TGTGCCAGCAGCCAGGTCACATCATCTGGAAACACCATATATTTT.

This clone was observed once. V gene TRBV27 combines with J gene TRBJ1-1; D may be TRBD1 (6 bases). The germline V gene encodes CDR1 MNHEY and CDR2 SMNVEV (reference sequence). The CDR3 length is 14 residues. With 2 bases removed from V and 4 bases from J, the gap between germline ends came to 11 bases. The CDR3 region is CASSLTGPGTEAFF. The CDR3 DNA sequence: TGTGCCAGCAGTTTAACAGGGCCGGGCACTGAAGCTTTCTTT.

The chain recombines TRBV5-1 with TRBJ1-1; a weak D match, TRBD1 (5 bases). V lost 2 bases to trimming and J lost 1 base, with 12 bases between them. CDR3 length: 15 residues. Germline V gene sequence: CDR1 SGHRS, CDR2 YFSETQ. The CDR3 sequence: CASSFTGTENTEAFF. The CDR3 nucleotides are TGCGCCAGCAGCTTTACCGGGACTGAGAACACTGAAGCTTTCTTT.

The chain uses TRBV27 and TRBJ2-5, with D possibly being TRBD2 (7 bases). CDR3 length equals 15 residues. V was cut by 4 bases and J by 3 bases, with 15 bases left in between. The germline gives CDR1 MNHEY, CDR2 SMNVEV (reference sequence). CDR3 DNA: TGTGCCAGCAGTTCCCCGGAGGGGGGGAAAGAGACCCAGTACTTC. This sequence encodes CASSSPEGGKETQYF.

This clone was counted only a few times. The rearrangement links TRBV2 to TRBJ2-7; no clear D gene. V lost 2 bases and J 6 bases, leaving 8 bases between the germline ends. From germline, CDR1 is SNHLY and CDR2 FYNNEI. This CDR3 contains 12 residues. The DNA of the CDR3 is TGTGCCAGCAGTGAACAGGCCCTCGAGCAGTACTTC. Amino acid sequence: CASSEQALEQYF.

The chain carries TRBV12-3 or TRBV12-4 and TRBJ2-1, with TRBD1 matching 8 bases. Losses at the gene ends were 6 bases for V and 9 bases for J; bases not matched to a gene: 7. The CDR3 is 13 amino acids. This CDR3 is CASSDIQGGEQFF. In DNA, the CDR3 is TGTGCCAGCAGCGACATACAGGGGGGTGAGCAGTTCTTC.

The V gene is TRBV6-4, the J gene TRBJ2-3, with D possibly TRBD1 on 6 matching bases. V gave up 1 base and J gave up 10 bases, with 12 bases separating them. In germline, CDR1 is MRHNA, CDR2 SNTAGT. The CDR3 sequence is 13 residues long. The CDR3 loop is CASSDLGASSQYF. The CDR3 nucleotides read TGTGCCAGCAGTGACTTGGGGGCTAGCTCGCAGTATTTT.

This chain connects TRBV12-3 or TRBV12-4 to TRBJ1-5; the D is unclear. Trimming left V 6 bases short and J 5 bases short, with 5 bases between. This CDR3 has 11 residues. The CDR3: CASRSDQPQHF. The CDR3 DNA reads as TGTGCCAGCAGGTCCGATCAGCCCCAGCATTTT.

The gene calls are TRBV6-5 and TRBJ1-4; perhaps TRBD1 as D (6 bases). Germline CDR1 is MNHEY and CDR2 is SVGAGI. V lost 0 bases and J 8 bases, leaving 13 bases between the germline ends. The CDR3 sequence is 15 residues long. CDR3 sequence reads: CASSYSAGAGEKLFF. CDR3 bases: TGTGCCAGCAGTTACTCGGCAGGGGCCGGGGAAAAACTGTTTTTT.

This chain uses TRBV6-2 or TRBV6-3 with TRBJ1-5; D ambiguous. V was pared by 4 bases and J by 10 bases, with 11 bases between. CDR3 length: 12 amino acids. The germline gives CDR1 MNHEY, CDR2 SVGEGT. The CDR3 is CASSSRDGPQHF. The CDR3 DNA reads TGTGCCAGCAGTTCCCGGGATGGACCCCAGCATTTT.

The chain is built from TRBV4-3 and TRBJ2-2; D is undetermined. CDR1 and CDR2 from the germline V gene are LGHNA and YSLEER. This CDR3 has 14 residues. V dropped 1 base and J dropped 4 bases, with 7 bases sitting between them. The CDR3 sequence: CASSQGPVTGELFF. The DNA of the CDR3 is TGCGCCAGCAGCCAAGGGCCAGTCACCGGGGAGCTGTTTTTT.

The chain links TRBV7-9 to TRBJ2-3, with 9 bases fitting TRBD2. With V trimmed by 3 bases and J by 2 bases, 6 bases remained unmatched. Germline lookup yields CDR1 SEHNR and CDR2 FQNEAQ (reference sequence). The CDR3 is 16 amino acids. This CDR3 is CASSFGGGGATDTQYF. The CDR3 bases are TGTGCCAGCAGCTTCGGGGGCGGGGGGGCCACAGATACGCAGTATTTT.

The V and J genes are TRBV7-2 and TRBJ2-7; 10 positions match TRBD2. V lost 5 bases and J lost 4; bases outside the gene matches: 8. This CDR3 has 15 residues. In germline, CDR1 is SGHTA, CDR2 FQGNSA. Here the CDR3 DNA reads TGTGCCAGCAGCGAAAGCTTACTAGCGGGGTACGAGCAGTACTTC. Translation: CASSESLLAGYEQYF.

This clone was seen a handful of times. This rearrangement joins TRBV7-6 to TRBJ2-7; D gene unclear. Germline loops: CDR1 SGHVS, CDR2 FNYEAQ. The V end lost 0 bases, the J end lost 3 bases, and 12 bases lay between the germline ends. This CDR3 comprises 15 residues. CDR3 coding DNA: TGTGCCAGCAGCTTAGCCTCGTCTACTCGCTACGAGCAGTACTTC. It codes for CASSLASSTRYEQYF.

The rearrangement joins TRBV2 to TRBJ1-2; 7 nucleotides match TRBD1. Per germline, CDR1 SNHLY and CDR2 FYNNEI. The trim removed 5 bases at V and 1 base at J, leaving 10 bases unmatched. The length of the CDR3 is 16 residues. DNA of the CDR3: TGTGCCAGCAGTCTCAAGCGAGGGGGCGATAACTATGGCTACACCTTC. This gives the protein CASSLKRGGDNYGYTF.

V gene TRBV25-1 combines with J gene TRBJ2-1, with 10 bases identical to TRBD1. Trimming cost V 4 bases and J 5 bases; bases outside gene matches: 5. The CDR3 covers 15 residues. From germline, CDR1 is MGHDK and CDR2 SYGVNS. CDR3 loop: CASSGRDRGHNEQFF. As DNA, the CDR3 is TGTGCCAGCAGTGGGCGGGACAGGGGCCACAATGAGCAGTTCTTC.

This clone was found a few times. The genes are TRBV9 and TRBJ2-2; D is ambiguous. This CDR3 has 16 residues. The germline V and J ends were trimmed by 5 bases and 1 base, with 15 bases remaining between them. Germline-derived CDR1 and CDR2 are SGDLS and YYNGEE. The CDR3: CASSPARTGNTGELFF. In nucleotides, the CDR3 is TGTGCCAGCAGTCCTGCTAGAACTGGGAACACCGGGGAGCTGTTTTTT. The full variable domain, with the rest looked up from reference TRBV9 and TRBJ2-2, is DSGVTQTPKHLITATGQRVTLRCSPRSGDLSVYWYQQSLDQGLQFLIQYYNGEERAKGNILERFSAQQFPDLHSELNLSSLELGDSALYFCASSPARTGNTGELFFGEGSRLTVL.

A single count supports this clone. This rearrangement joins TRBV3-1 (or the pseudogene TRBV3-2) to TRBJ2-5; 13 bases line up with TRBD2. CDR1 is LGHDT, CDR2 YNNKEL, per germline (reference sequence). V was pared by 4 bases and J by 5 bases, with 7 bases of the junction left unmatched. The CDR3 length is 16 residues. DNA of the CDR3: TGTGCCAGCAGCCGCCAAACTAGCGGGGGGGCTGAGACCCAGTACTTC. Translated, it gives CASSRQTSGGAETQYF.

Only one count was recorded for this clone. V is TRBV5-1 and J is TRBJ2-1; the match to TRBD2 covers 10 bases. J gave up 5 bases and V 3 bases, and 8 bases lay outside the gene matches. CDR3 size: 16 residues. The V gene's germline CDR1 is SGHRS and CDR2 YFSETQ. CDR3: CASSSSTSGYNNEQFF. The CDR3 region has the DNA TGCGCCAGCAGCTCGTCGACTAGCGGGTATAACAATGAGCAGTTCTTC.

This clone has only one observation. This sequence joins TRBV15 and TRBJ2-1; 9 bases agree with TRBD1. The V segment lost 3 bases and the J segment 4 bases; nucleotides outside the gene matches: 7. The CDR3 is 16 residues long. Per germline, CDR1 LNHNV and CDR2 YYDKDF (reference sequence). CDR3 bases: TGTGCCACCAGCAGTAACCGGGACAGGGAATACAATGAGCAGTTCTTC. Translation: CATSSNRDREYNEQFF.

The rearrangement uses TRBV20-1 and TRBJ2-3, with D uncertain. Between the trimmed V and J ends, which lost 3 bases and 4 bases, there was a span of 8 bases. This CDR3 comprises 12 residues. CDR1 and CDR2 from the germline V gene are DFQATT and SNEGSKA (reference sequence). CDR3 protein: CSASMSSDTQYF. The CDR3, as DNA: TGCAGTGCTAGTATGTCTTCAGATACGCAGTATTTT.